The entry below gives a single T cell receptor beta chain sequence along with its context. Germline V lookup: CDR1 SGHRS, CDR2 YFSETQ. V gave up 5 bases and J gave up 2 bases, with 13 bases separating them. The CDR3 runs to 14 residues. The data belong to a study of control samples from healthy donors and cancer patients. Generated by immunoSEQ multiplex PCR, the TCRdb table keeps only in-frame clones and is missing some. The data show under 70,000 clones, with about nine tenths seen just once and more than 1% held by the top ten. The TCR was taken from a woman aged 45-65 years with colorectal cancer. The chain carries TRBV5-1 and TRBJ1-2; TRBD1 is a possible D gene (5 bases). The specimen was PBMCs. DNA of the CDR3: TGCGCCAGCAGGCAGACAGAAATAAACTATGGCTACACCTTC. It specifies CASRQTEINYGYTF.